The clone carrying this T cell receptor beta chain was counted between two and nine times. Its antigen remains unidentified. Germline CDR1 reads SNHLY; CDR2 reads FYNNEI. Germline trimming cut 6 bases from V and 4 bases from J; bases unmatched to any gene: 5. The CDR3 covers 14 residues. The data are from a study of response to subunit inactivated influenza vaccine. Study-level findings and limits: Each seasonal influenza vaccination, the authors suggested, recruits few new T cells.

TCRdb re-called the RT-PCR reads with MiXCR, one entry per CDR3 protein. Found here are 150,000 to 200,000 distinct CDR3 sequences, less than 15% of them singletons; the top ten hold 29%. The sample also formed part of further work on T cells expressing NK-cell markers. In that study: For TCR beta, cDNA was produced by 5'RACE template switching with UMIs.

The chain links TRBV2 to TRBJ2-7; TRBD2 aligns across 11 bases. The specimen was CD8+ T cells sorted from PBMCs, collected about 13 days after vaccination. This sequence was found in a man aged 50 to 60 who received an inactivated influenza vaccine. This CDR3 reads CASSTSGSLYEQYF. The CDR3 coding sequence is TGTGCCAGCAGCACTAGCGGGAGTTTGTACGAGCAGTACTTC.